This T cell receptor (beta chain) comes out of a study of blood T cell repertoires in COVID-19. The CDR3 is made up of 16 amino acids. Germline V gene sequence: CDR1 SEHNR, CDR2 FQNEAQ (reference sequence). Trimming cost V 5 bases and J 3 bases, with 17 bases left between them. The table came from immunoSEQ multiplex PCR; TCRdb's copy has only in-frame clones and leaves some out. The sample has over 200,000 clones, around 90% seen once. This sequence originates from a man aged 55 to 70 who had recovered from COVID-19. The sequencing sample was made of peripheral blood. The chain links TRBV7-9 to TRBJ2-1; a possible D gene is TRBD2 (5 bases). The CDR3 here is CASSPRVAFDYNEQFF. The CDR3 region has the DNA TGTGCCAGCAGCCCAAGGGTAGCGTTCGACTACAATGAGCAGTTCTTC.